The source of this TCR beta chain is a study of early stage breast cancer tumors (dated by TCRdb to 2016 to 2017). Regarding the research as a whole: Of the 15 to 20 invasive breast tumors, roughly 13 were found to be estrogen receptor-positive, progesterone receptor-positive and HER2-negative. Of the roughly twelve ER+/PR+/HER2- tumors, eight were classified as invasive ductal carcinomas and four as invasive lobular carcinomas. On average, each sample had about 9.9-fold read coverage. A total of 2,651,842 templates, representing almost 1,100,000 unique clonotypes, were detected across all samples. Overall study results and their limits: Compared with adjacent normal breast tissue, tumors had higher clonality and roughly 2.5-fold greater T cell density. Because the cohort was small, a breakdown by tumor subtype could not be done. Chain pairing and functional markers such as CD4, CD8 and FOXP3 were missed by bulk genomic DNA sequencing of unsorted cells. Enriched TCRB sequences shared across patients were mostly commonly generated sequences, unlikely to play an important role in the tumor microenvironment. Repertoires from blood and normal breast were more alike than repertoires from blood and tumor, and in about 85% of the 16 patients, comparing each tissue with blood separated tumor from normal.

Each sample was amplified in two independent genomic DNA replicates, using about 0.52 ug for blood and about 1.5 ug for tumor or normal breast. TCRB sequencing of genomic DNA was carried out with the ImmunoSeq Intro kit according to the manufacturer's instructions. The multiplex PCR ran for 30 to 40 cycles using proprietary primers and spike-in control sequences for absolute quantification. Single-end 150-bp reads were used to sequence an 87-bp fragment covering the CDR3 and the flanking V and J genes. Seven samples, with two replicates for each sample, were multiplexed per lane of an Illumina MiSeq using version 3.0 chemistry. The authors' analysis ran thus. The vendor's proprietary pipeline processed the raw data and merged both replicates into a single result for each sample. A clonotype was defined as productive rearrangements that share the same V-gene family, CDR3 amino acid sequence and J-gene segment. To compute clonality, the normalized Shannon entropy (Pielou evenness) of TCRB abundances was subtracted from 1. T cell density was estimated as total templates divided by the number of input cells, with the number of input cells inferred from the DNA input amount. Total repertoire diversity and clonality were estimated with Recon using default parameters. Clonotypes with over 0.1% abundance in tumor and at least 32-fold higher abundance in tumor than in normal breast were defined as tumor-enriched. Sourced from immuneACCESS, this table was stored by TCRdb with only in-frame sequences that have V and J called. A share of the clones is absent; for the studies checked, an unresolved V gene accounts for under half, and the remainder has no known explanation. For V, J and clone size, that table is used; D and trimming come from the DNA. A total of approximately 33,000 clones appear in this sample, roughly 80% of them only once. Roughly 4.5% of the sample lies in the top ten.

From the cysteine through the phenylalanine, the CDR3 covers 13 amino acids. Kept here is only the CDR3 DNA, which spans 39 bases and is read in frame from base 1. Based on the germline V gene, the CDR1 and CDR2 sequences are SNHLY and FYNNEI. Between the V and J ends, shortened by 6 bases and 7 bases respectively, the junction contains 16 bases. A remark on this clone: It has no known antigen specificity. No per-base quality is available; no much larger clone lies one base away.

The study profiled bulk TCR beta-chain repertoires in matched peripheral blood, tumor and adjacent normal breast tissue taken from roughly 17 patients with early-stage breast cancer. Before surgery, roughly 4.5-11 mL of whole blood was collected in EDTA tubes and processed within 2 hours. Ficoll-Paque centrifugation in SepMate-50 tubes was used to isolate peripheral blood mononuclear cells. PBMCs were cryopreserved in aliquots of roughly 1.8 to 4 million cells in approximately 90% FBS with roughly 10% DMSO and kept in liquid nitrogen. The Qiagen AllPrep DNA/RNA Mini kit was used to extract genomic DNA.

Material for sequencing was blood. This clonotype was sampled from a person aged 35-55 years with breast cancer. Rearrangement joined TRBV2 to TRBJ2-7; no D gene call is confident. The CDR3 protein: CASSPTVLGEQYF. The DNA reads TGTGCCAGCAGCCCGACCGTCCTCGGTGAGCAGTACTTC.